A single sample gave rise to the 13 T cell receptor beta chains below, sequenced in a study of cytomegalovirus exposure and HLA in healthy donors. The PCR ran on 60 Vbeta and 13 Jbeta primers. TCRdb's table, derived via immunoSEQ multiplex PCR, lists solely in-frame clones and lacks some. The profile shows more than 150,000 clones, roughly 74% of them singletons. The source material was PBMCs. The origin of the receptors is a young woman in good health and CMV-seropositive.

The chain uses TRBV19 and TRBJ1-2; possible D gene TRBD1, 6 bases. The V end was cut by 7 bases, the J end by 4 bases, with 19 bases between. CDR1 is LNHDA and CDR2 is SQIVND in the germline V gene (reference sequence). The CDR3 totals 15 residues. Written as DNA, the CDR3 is TGTGCCAGTACAAACCAAGGACAGCCTTTCTATGGCTACACCTTC. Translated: CASTNQGQPFYGYTF.

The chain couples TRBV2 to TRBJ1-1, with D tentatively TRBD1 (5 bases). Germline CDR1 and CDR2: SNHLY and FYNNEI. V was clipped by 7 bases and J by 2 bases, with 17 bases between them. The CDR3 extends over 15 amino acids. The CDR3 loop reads CASNNRRGGNTEAFF. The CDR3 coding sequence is TGTGCCAGCAACAATAGGAGGGGTGGAAACACTGAAGCTTTCTTT. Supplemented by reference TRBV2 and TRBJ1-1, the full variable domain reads EPEVTQTPSHQVTQMGQEVILRCVPISNHLYFYWYRQILGQKVEFLVSFYNNEISEKSEIFDDQFSVERPDGSNFTLKIRSTKLEDSAMYFCASNNRRGGNTEAFFGQGTRLTVV.

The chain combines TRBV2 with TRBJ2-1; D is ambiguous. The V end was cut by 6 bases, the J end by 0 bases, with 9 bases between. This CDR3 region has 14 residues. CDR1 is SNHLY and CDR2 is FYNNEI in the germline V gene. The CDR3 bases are TGTGCCAGCAGAGGCACAGACTCCTACAATGAGCAGTTCTTC. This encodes CASRGTDSYNEQFF.

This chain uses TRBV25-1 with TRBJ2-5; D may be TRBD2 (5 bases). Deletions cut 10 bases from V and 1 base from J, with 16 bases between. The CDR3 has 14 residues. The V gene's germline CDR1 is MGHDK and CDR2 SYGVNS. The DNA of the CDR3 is TGTGCCACCGAGGGCCCAGCCCTCCAAGAGACCCAGTACTTC. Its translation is CATEGPALQETQYF.

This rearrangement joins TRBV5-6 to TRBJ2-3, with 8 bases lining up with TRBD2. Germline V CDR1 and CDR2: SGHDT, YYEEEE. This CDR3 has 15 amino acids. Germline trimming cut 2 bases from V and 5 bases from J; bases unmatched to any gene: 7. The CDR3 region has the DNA TGTGCCAGCAGCTTACGCAGCGGGAGTCGAGATACGCAGTATTTT. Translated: CASSLRSGSRDTQYF.

CDR3 sequence reads: CSVGGTGLNQPQHF. The CDR3 bases are TGCAGCGTTGGGGGGACAGGGCTCAATCAGCCCCAGCATTTT. V gene TRBV29-1 combines with J gene TRBJ1-5, with 9 bases fitting TRBD1. Looked up from germline, CDR1 is SQVTM and CDR2 is ANQGSEA. This CDR3 contains 14 residues. V gave up 4 bases and J gave up 3 bases; unmatched junction bases: 4.

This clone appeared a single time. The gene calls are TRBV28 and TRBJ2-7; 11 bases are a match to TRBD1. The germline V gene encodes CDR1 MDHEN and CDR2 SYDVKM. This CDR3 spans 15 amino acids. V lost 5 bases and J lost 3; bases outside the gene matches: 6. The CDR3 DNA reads TGTGCCAGCAGTCGATTAGGGACAGGGGGCTACGAGCAGTACTTC. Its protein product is CASSRLGTGGYEQYF.

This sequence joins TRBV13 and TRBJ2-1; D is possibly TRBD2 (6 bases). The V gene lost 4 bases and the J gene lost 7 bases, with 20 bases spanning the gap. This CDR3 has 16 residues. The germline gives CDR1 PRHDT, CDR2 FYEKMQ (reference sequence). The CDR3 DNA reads TGTGCCAGCAGCTGGACTCCGTCCGAGGAGGGGAATGAGCAGTTCTTC. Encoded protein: CASSWTPSEEGNEQFF.

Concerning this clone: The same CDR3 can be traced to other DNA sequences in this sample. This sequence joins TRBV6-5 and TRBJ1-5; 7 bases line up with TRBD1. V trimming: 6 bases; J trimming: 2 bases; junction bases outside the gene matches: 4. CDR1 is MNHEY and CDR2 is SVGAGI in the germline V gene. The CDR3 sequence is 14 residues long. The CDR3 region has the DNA TGTGCCAGCAGCCGGGACAGCGGCAATCAGCCCCAGCATTTT. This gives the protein CASSRDSGNQPQHF.

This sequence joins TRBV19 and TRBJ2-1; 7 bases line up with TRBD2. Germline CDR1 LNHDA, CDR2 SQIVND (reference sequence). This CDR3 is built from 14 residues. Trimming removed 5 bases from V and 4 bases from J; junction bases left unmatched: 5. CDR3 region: CASSGDYNYNEQFF. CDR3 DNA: TGTGCCAGTAGTGGGGACTATAATTACAATGAGCAGTTCTTC.

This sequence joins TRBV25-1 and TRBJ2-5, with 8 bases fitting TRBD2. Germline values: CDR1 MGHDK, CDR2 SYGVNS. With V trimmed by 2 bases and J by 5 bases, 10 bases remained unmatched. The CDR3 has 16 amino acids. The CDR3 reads CASSERSGGLWETQYF. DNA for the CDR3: TGTGCCAGCAGTGAAAGGTCGGGAGGGCTGTGGGAGACCCAGTACTTC.

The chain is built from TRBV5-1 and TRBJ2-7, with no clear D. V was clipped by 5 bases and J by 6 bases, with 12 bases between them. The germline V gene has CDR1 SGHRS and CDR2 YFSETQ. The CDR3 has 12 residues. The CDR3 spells CASRNPPGEQYF. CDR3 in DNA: TGCGCCAGCAGAAACCCCCCGGGCGAGCAGTACTTC.

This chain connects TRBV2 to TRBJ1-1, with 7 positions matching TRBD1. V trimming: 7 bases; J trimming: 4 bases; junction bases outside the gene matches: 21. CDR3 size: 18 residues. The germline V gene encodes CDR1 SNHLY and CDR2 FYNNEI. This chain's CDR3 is CASNGVADRTKGGTEAFF. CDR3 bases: TGTGCCAGCAACGGCGTGGCGGACAGGACCAAGGGGGGCACTGAAGCTTTCTTT.